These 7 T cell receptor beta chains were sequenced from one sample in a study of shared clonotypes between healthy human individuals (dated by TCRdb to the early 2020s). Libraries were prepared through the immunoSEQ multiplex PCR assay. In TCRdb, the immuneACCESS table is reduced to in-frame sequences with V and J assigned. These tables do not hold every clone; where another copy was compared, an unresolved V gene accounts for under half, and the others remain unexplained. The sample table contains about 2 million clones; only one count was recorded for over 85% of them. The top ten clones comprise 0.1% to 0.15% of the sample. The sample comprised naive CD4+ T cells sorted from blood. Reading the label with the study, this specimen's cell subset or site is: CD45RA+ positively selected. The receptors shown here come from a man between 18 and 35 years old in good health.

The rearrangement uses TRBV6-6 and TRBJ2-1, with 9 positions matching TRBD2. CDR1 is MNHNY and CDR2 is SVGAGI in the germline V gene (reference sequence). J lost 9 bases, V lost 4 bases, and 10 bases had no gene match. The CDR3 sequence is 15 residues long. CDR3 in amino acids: CASSSMAGGPGEQFF. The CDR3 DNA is TGTGCCAGCAGTTCAATGGCGGGAGGGCCCGGTGAGCAGTTCTTC.

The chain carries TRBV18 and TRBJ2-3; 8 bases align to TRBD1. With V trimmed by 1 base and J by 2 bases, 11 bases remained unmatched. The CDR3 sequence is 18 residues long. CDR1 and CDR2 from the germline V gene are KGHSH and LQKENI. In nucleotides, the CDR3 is TGTGCCAGCTCACCACGGCCAGGGGGCTTGACCTTCACAGATACGCAGTATTTT. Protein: CASSPRPGGLTFTDTQYF.

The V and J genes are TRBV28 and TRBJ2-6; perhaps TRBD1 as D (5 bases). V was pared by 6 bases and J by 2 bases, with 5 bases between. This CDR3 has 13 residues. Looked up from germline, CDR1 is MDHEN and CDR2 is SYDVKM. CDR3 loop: CASSRAGANVLTF. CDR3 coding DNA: TGTGCCAGCAGCAGGGCTGGGGCCAACGTCCTGACTTTC.

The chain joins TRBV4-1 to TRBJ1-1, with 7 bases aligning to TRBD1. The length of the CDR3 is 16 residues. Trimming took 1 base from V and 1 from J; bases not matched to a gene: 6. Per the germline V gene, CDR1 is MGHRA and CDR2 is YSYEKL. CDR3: CASSQVTDRSNTEAFF. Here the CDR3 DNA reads TGCGCCAGCAGCCAAGTGACGGACAGGTCGAACACTGAAGCTTTCTTT.

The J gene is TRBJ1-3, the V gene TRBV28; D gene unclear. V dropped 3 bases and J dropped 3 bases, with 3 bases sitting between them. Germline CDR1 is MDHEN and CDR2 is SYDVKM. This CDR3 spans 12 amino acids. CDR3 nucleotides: TGTGCCAGCAGTTTCGATGGAAACACCATATATTTT. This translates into CASSFDGNTIYF.

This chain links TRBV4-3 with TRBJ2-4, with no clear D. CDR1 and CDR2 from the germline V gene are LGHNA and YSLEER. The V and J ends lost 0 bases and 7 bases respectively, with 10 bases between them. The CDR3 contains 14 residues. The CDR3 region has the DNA TGCGCCAGCAGCCAAGAGATGGAAGTGAACATTCAGTACTTC. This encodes CASSQEMEVNIQYF.

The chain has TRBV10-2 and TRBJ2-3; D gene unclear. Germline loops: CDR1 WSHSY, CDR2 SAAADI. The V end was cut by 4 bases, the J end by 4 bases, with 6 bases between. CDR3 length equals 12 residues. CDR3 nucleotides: TGCGCCAGCAGTGCTCAGGCAGATACGCAGTATTTT. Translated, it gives CASSAQADTQYF.